This TCR beta chain was recorded in a study of blood T cell repertoires in COVID-19. About the study: The United States, Italy and Spain were the sources of the acute and convalescent COVID-19 samples. The cDNA or gDNA used as material had been derived from T cells, B-cell-depleted T cells, or PBMCs.

Residents of approximately 25 US areas, aged about 18 to 95 years, made up the participants. In the authors' workflow: By means of reference gene primer amplification, nucleated cell counts were estimated. Measured with immunoSEQ multiplex PCR; TCRdb has only the in-frame clones, and not every one. The V and J calls and clone size come from that table; D and trimming were worked out from the DNA. The data hold hundreds of thousands of clones, with about 91% observed a single time. V gave up 5 bases and J gave up 3 bases, with 14 bases separating them. Germline V gives CDR1 MNHEY, CDR2 SMNVEV (reference sequence). This CDR3 is built from 15 residues.

This clonotype originated in a woman between 40 and 50 years old with acute COVID-19. The sample was PBMCs or T cells enriched from blood (not recorded which). This chain joins TRBV27 and TRBJ1-5; D is possibly TRBD1 (5 bases). The CDR3 bases are TGTGCCAGCAGTCCGGACAACATCTACAATCAGCCCCAGCATTTT. It specifies CASSPDNIYNQPQHF.